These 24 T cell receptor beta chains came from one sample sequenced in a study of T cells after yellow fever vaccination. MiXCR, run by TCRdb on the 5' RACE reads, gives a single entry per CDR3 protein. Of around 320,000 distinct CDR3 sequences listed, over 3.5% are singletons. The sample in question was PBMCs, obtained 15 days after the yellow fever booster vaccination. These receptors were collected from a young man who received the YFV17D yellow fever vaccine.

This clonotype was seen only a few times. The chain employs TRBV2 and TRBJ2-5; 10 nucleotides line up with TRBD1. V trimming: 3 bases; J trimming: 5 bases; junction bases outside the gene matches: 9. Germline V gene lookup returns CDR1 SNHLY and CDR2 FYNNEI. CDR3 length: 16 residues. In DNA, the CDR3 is TGTGCCAGCAGTGAGACGAGACAGGGGGCTCGGGAGACCCAGTACTTC. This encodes CASSETRQGARETQYF.

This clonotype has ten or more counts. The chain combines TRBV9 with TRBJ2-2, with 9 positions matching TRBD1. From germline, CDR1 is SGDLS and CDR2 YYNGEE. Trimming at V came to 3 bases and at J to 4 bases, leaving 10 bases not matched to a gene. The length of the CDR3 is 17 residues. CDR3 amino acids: CASSDPGTGITTGELFF. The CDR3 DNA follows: TGTGCCAGCAGCGACCCCGGGACAGGGATAACCACCGGGGAGCTGTTTTTT.

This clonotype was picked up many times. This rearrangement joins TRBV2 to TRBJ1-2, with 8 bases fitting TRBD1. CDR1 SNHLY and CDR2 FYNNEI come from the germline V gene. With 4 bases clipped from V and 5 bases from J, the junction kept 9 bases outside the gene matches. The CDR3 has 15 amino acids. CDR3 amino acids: CASSVTGQETYGYTF. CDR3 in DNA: TGTGCCAGCAGTGTCACGGGACAGGAGACTTATGGCTACACCTTC. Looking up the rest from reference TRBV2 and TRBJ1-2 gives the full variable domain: EPEVTQTPSHQVTQMGQEVILRCVPISNHLYFYWYRQILGQKVEFLVSFYNNEISEKSEIFDDQFSVERPDGSNFTLKIRSTKLEDSAMYFCASSVTGQETYGYTFGSGTRLTVV.

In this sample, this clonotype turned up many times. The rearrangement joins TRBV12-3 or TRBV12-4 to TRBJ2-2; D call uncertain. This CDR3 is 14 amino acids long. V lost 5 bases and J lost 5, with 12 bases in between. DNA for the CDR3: TGTGCCAGCAGTGTCGTGACCCGTACCGGGGAGCTGTTTTTT. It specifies CASSVVTRTGELFF.

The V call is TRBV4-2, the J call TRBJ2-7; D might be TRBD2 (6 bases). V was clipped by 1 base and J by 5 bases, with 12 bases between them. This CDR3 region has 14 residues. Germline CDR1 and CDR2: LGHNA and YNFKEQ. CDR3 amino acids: CASSQAPRGDEQYF. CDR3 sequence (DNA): TGTGCCAGCAGCCAAGCCCCTCGCGGGGACGAGCAGTACTTC.

CDR3 in DNA: TGCAGTGCTTGGACAGGGCGCGACGAGCAGTACTTC. Amino acid sequence: CSAWTGRDEQYF. The rearrangement joins TRBV20-1 to TRBJ2-7; TRBD1 aligns across 8 bases. V lost 5 bases and J lost 5; bases outside the gene matches: 5. The CDR3 contains 12 residues. CDR1 DFQATT and CDR2 SNEGSKA come from the germline V gene (reference sequence).

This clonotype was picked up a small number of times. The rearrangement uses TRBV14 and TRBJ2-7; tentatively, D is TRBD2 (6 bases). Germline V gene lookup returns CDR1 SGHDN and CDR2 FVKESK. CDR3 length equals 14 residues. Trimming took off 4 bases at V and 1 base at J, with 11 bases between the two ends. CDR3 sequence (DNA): TGTGCCAGCAGCCCGGAGGGCTTTTCCTACGAGCAGTACTTC. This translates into CASSPEGFSYEQYF.

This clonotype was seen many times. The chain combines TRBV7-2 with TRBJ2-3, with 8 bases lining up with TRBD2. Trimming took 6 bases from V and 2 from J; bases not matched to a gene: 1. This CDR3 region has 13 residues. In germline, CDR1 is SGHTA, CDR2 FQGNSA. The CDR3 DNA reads TGTGCCAGCAGTAGCGGGGTCACAGATACGCAGTATTTT. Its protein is CASSSGVTDTQYF.

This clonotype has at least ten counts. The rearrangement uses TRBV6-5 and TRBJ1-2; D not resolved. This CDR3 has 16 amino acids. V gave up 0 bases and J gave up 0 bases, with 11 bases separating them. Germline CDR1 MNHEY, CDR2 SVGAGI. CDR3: CASSYSRSFANYGYTF. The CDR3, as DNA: TGTGCCAGCAGTTACTCGAGGTCCTTTGCTAACTATGGCTACACCTTC.

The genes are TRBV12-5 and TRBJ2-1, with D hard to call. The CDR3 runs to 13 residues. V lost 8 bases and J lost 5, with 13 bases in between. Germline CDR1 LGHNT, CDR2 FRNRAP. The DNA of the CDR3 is TGTGCTAGTTCCCCCGCGGAGAACAATGAGCAGTTCTTC. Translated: CASSPAENNEQFF.

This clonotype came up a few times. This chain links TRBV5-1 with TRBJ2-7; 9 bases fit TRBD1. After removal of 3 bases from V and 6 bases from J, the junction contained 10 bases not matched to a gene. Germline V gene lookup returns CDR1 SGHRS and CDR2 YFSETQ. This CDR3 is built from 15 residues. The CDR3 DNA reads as TGCGCCAGCAGCTGGAAACAGGGGGCCTCGCGCGAGCAGTACGTC. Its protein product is CASSWKQGASREQYV.

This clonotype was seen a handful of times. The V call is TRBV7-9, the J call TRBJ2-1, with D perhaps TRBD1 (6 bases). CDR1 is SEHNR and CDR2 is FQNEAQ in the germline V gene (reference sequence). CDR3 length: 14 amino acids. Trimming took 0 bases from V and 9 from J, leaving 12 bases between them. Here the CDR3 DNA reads TGTGCCAGCAGCTTAGCTGTGGGGGCGGGTGAGCAGTTCTTC. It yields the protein CASSLAVGAGEQFF.

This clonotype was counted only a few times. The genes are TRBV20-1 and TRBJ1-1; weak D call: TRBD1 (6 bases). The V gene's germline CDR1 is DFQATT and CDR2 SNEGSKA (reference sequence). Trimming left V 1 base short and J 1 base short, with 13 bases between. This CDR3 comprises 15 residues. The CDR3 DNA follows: TGCAGTGCTAGAGCGTGGGACAAAGGGAACACTGAAGCTTTCTTT. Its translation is CSARAWDKGNTEAFF.

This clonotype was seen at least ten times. CDR3 DNA sequence: TGCAGTGCTAGAGATCCGCAGCGGGGAAACACCGGGGAGCTGTTTTTT. It translates to CSARDPQRGNTGELFF. The chain couples TRBV20-1 to TRBJ2-2, with TRBD2 identical over 7 bases. V dropped 0 bases and J dropped 2; count of bases not matched to a gene: 6. There are 16 residues in the CDR3. Germline V gene lookup returns CDR1 DFQATT and CDR2 SNEGSKA (reference sequence).

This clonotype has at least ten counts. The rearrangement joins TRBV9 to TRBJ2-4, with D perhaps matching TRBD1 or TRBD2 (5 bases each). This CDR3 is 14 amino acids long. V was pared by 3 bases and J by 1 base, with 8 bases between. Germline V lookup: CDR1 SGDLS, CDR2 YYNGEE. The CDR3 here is CASSGGFAKNIQYF. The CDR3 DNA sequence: TGTGCCAGCAGCGGGGGGTTCGCCAAAAACATTCAGTACTTC. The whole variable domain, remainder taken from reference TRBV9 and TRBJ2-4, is DSGVTQTPKHLITATGQRVTLRCSPRSGDLSVYWYQQSLDQGLQFLIQYYNGEERAKGNILERFSAQQFPDLHSELNLSSLELGDSALYFCASSGGFAKNIQYFGAGTRLSVL.

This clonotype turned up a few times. This CDR3 is CASSSNSEREKLFF. The CDR3 bases are TGCGCCAGCAGCTCCAACTCAGAGCGTGAAAAACTGTTTTTT. J is TRBJ1-4 and V is TRBV5-1; no reliable D call. The ends were cut back, 3 bases at V and 7 bases at J, with 13 bases in the middle. The CDR3 extends over 14 amino acids. Germline-derived CDR1 and CDR2 are SGHRS and YFSETQ.

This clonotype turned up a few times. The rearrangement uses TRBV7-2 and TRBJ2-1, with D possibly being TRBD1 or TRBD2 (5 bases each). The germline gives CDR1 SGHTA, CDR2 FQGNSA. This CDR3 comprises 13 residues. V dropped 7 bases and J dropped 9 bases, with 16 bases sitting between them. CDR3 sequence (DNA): TGTGCCAGCACGAGGGGTCGATCCACTGAGCAGTTCTTC. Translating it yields CASTRGRSTEQFF.

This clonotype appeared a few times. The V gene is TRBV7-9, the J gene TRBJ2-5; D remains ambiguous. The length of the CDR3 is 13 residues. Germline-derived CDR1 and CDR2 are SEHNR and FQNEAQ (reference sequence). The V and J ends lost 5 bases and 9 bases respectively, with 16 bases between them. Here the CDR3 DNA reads TGTGCCAGCAGCCTCGTAGGGTCGGTGGCCCAGTACTTC. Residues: CASSLVGSVAQYF.

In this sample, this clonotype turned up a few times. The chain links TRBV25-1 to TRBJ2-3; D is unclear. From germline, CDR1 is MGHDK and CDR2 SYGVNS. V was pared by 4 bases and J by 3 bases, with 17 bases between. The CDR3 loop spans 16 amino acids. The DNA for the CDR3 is TGTGCCAGCAGTGTCCGAGCTTCCTTATCGACAGATACGCAGTATTTT. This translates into CASSVRASLSTDTQYF.

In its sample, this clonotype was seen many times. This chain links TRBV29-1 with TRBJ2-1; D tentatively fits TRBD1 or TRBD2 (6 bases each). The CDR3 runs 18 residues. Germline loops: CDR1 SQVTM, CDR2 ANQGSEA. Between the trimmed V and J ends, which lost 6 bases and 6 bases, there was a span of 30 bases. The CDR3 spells CSVAGQPVRGGSINEQFF. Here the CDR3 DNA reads TGCAGCGTCGCTGGCCAGCCCGTGAGAGGGGGGAGTATCAATGAGCAGTTCTTC.

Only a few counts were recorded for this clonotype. In nucleotides, the CDR3 is TGTGCCACCAGTGATTTTCCCCAGGGGTCAAGCTCTGGGGCCAACGTCCTGACTTTC. This sequence encodes CATSDFPQGSSSGANVLTF. The chain has TRBV24-1 and TRBJ2-6; perhaps TRBD1 as D (6 bases). This CDR3 has 19 residues. Per germline, CDR1 KGHDR and CDR2 SFDVKD. V was shortened by 1 base and J by 0 bases, with 15 bases between the two germline ends.

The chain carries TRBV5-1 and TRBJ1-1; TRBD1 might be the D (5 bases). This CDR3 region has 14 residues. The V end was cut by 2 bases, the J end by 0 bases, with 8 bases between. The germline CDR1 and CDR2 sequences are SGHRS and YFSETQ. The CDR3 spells CASSFREVNTEAFF. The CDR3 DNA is TGCGCCAGCAGCTTCAGGGAGGTGAACACTGAAGCTTTCTTT.

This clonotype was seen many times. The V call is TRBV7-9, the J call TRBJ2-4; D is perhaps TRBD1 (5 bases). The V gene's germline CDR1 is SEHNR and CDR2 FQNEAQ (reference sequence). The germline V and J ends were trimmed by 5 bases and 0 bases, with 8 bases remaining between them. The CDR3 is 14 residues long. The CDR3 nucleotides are TGTGCCAGCAGCGCAGACAGAGCCAAAAACATTCAGTACTTC. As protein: CASSADRAKNIQYF.

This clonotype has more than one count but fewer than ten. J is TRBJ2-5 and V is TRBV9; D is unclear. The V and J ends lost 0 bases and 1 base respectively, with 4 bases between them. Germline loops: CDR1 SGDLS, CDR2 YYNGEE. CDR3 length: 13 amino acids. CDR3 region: CASSVGLQETQYF. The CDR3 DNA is TGTGCCAGCAGCGTAGGGCTCCAAGAGACCCAGTACTTC.